The TCR beta chain described here comes from a study of T cell responses to AZD1222 COVID-19 vaccine. General study results and limits: An increase in Spike-specific TCR breadth and depth was observed after two AZD1222 doses.

This clone was counted once. Its antigen is undetermined. Clones were read by immunoSEQ multiplex PCR, and TCRdb kept only the in-frame ones, dropping some. Of about 140,000 clones in the sample, about 90% were seen once. The material sequenced was peripheral blood, taken on day 0 of AZD1222 vaccination. This clonotype was obtained from an adult in good health.

In DNA form, the CDR3 reads TGTGCCAGCAGCGCGGGACTTCCGAACACCGGGGAGCTGTTTTTT. Protein product: CASSAGLPNTGELFF. The chain has TRBV5-4 and TRBJ2-2; perhaps TRBD2 as D (6 bases). The CDR3 is made up of 15 amino acids. The germline V gene has CDR1 SGHNT and CDR2 YYREEE (reference sequence). Trimming pared 4 bases from V and 0 bases from J, leaving 10 bases between.